Presented here are 23 T cell receptor beta chains from one specimen sequenced in a study of T-cell memory formation after mild COVID-19. TCRdb called the 5' RACE reads again in MiXCR, with one record for every CDR3 protein. The sample lists hundreds of thousands of distinct CDR3 sequences, less than 20% occurring once. The sequenced material came from PBMCs or a T cell subset sorted from them (not recorded which). The receptors derive from a man aged 18 to 29 who had mild COVID-19 (a few samples of this study predate the infection). Cell type and time point are not known.

This clonotype turned up a few times. The chain carries TRBV27 and TRBJ2-5; TRBD2 matches 12 bases. CDR1 and CDR2 from the germline V gene are MNHEY and SMNVEV (reference sequence). The V and J ends lost 5 bases and 1 base, in that order; junction bases with no gene match: 5. The CDR3 consists of 16 residues. CDR3 sequence reads: CASSPQTSGGQETQYF. DNA for the CDR3: TGTGCCAGCAGTCCCCAGACTAGCGGGGGCCAAGAGACCCAGTACTTC.

Only a few counts were recorded for this clonotype. The gene calls are TRBV5-1 and TRBJ1-1; D gene unclear. The CDR3 has 17 amino acids. Germline V gives CDR1 SGHRS, CDR2 YFSETQ. Trimming removed 0 bases from V and 4 bases from J, with 19 bases in between. The CDR3 protein is CASSLEVMGLSGTEAFF. CDR3 bases: TGCGCCAGCAGCTTGGAAGTCATGGGCTTAAGTGGCACTGAAGCTTTCTTT.

The sample holds a few counts of this clonotype. The chain recombines TRBV21-1 with TRBJ1-2. TRBV21-1 is given as a pseudogene. The length of the CDR3 is 11 residues. In DNA form, the CDR3 reads TGTGCCAGCAGCAAAAGGACCGACTACACCTTC. As protein: CASSKRTDYTF.

This chain links TRBV18 with TRBJ2-5; D is unresolved. This CDR3 region has 11 residues. The ends were cut back, 6 bases at V and 4 bases at J, with 6 bases in the middle. Germline CDR1 reads KGHSH; CDR2 reads LQKENI. The CDR3 sequence: CASSARETQYF. The CDR3 DNA follows: TGTGCCAGCTCGGCGAGAGAGACCCAGTACTTC.

This clonotype has at least ten counts. The V and J genes are TRBV5-1 and TRBJ2-6, with TRBD2 as a possible D gene (5 bases). V lost 3 bases and J lost 0, with 7 bases in between. CDR3 length equals 15 residues. The V gene's germline CDR1 is SGHRS and CDR2 YFSETQ. CDR3: CASSSGGSGANVLTF. For the CDR3, the DNA is TGCGCCAGCAGCTCTGGAGGCTCTGGGGCCAACGTCCTGACTTTC.

This clonotype has just a few counts. This chain connects TRBV29-1 to TRBJ2-5; 8 bases align to TRBD1. The germline CDR1 and CDR2 sequences are SQVTM and ANQGSEA. The CDR3 length is 12 residues. V gave up 7 bases and J gave up 2 bases; unmatched junction bases: 3. The CDR3 region has the DNA TGCAGCGCCGGGACAGGTCAAGAGACCCAGTACTTC. This codes for CSAGTGQETQYF.

This clonotype showed up just a few times. The chain recombines TRBV6-5 with TRBJ2-3, with D possibly matching TRBD1 (6 bases). The germline V gene encodes CDR1 MNHEY and CDR2 SVGAGI. This CDR3 is 17 amino acids long. Between the trimmed V and J ends, which lost 6 bases and 0 bases, there was a span of 19 bases. CDR3 protein: CASSPHRTATSTDTQYF. CDR3 in DNA: TGTGCCAGCAGCCCACACCGGACAGCTACTAGCACAGATACGCAGTATTTT.

The CDR3 DNA follows: TGTGCCAGCAGTGCAGGGGCACTGGGAGATACGCAGTATTTT. It encodes CASSAGALGDTQYF. This chain connects TRBV6-5 to TRBJ2-3, with D perhaps matching TRBD1 (6 bases). The CDR3 loop spans 14 amino acids. The germline gives CDR1 MNHEY, CDR2 SVGAGI. V gave up 5 bases and J gave up 5 bases, with 14 bases separating them.

This clonotype has only a few counts. The chain couples TRBV9 to TRBJ1-2, with D unresolved. V lost 3 bases and J 7 bases, leaving 25 bases between the germline ends. The germline V gene has CDR1 SGDLS and CDR2 YYNGEE. The CDR3 is 17 residues long. The DNA for the CDR3 is TGTGCCAGCAGCGAGGACGGGATGAGCTCTCTCGCTGGTGGCTACACCTTC. It specifies CASSEDGMSSLAGGYTF.

The chain couples TRBV9 to TRBJ2-3; D call uncertain. Germline V lookup: CDR1 SGDLS, CDR2 YYNGEE. The CDR3 runs 14 residues. The germline V and J ends were trimmed by 0 bases and 5 bases, with 10 bases remaining between them. CDR3 in DNA: TGTGCCAGCAGCGTAGCTGGGTTCGGAGATACGCAGTATTTT. It specifies CASSVAGFGDTQYF.

The genes are TRBV18 and TRBJ2-7; D possibly corresponds to TRBD1 (6 bases). Germline-derived CDR1 and CDR2 are KGHSH and LQKENI. The CDR3 sequence is 16 residues long. V was trimmed by 1 base and J by 5 bases, leaving 18 bases between them. The CDR3 DNA reads TGTGCCAGCTCACCACAGGGGGTCTCCGCCGGCCACGAGCAGTACGTC. This encodes CASSPQGVSAGHEQYV.

The rearrangement links TRBV20-1 to TRBJ2-1; 9 positions agree with TRBD2. The CDR3 extends over 17 amino acids. Germline assignment: CDR1 DFQATT and CDR2 SNEGSKA (reference sequence). V shed 0 bases, J shed 3 bases, and the junction held 9 bases outside the gene matches. The CDR3 spells CSARDASGGPYYNEQFF. The DNA for the CDR3 is TGCAGTGCTAGAGATGCGAGCGGGGGGCCCTACTACAATGAGCAGTTCTTC.

The chain has TRBV4-3 and TRBJ2-1; D tentatively reads TRBD1 or TRBD2 (6 bases each). Germline lookup yields CDR1 LGHNA and CDR2 YSLEER. Trimming removed 4 bases from V and 8 bases from J, with 9 bases in between. The CDR3 totals 12 residues. CDR3 coding DNA: TGCGCCAGCAGCCCCGGGGGCGATGAGCAGTTCTTC. Protein product: CASSPGGDEQFF.

This clonotype turned up a few times. The V call is TRBV20-1, the J call TRBJ2-4; D is ambiguous. The V and J ends lost 3 bases and 2 bases respectively, with 8 bases between them. There are 13 residues in the CDR3. Germline CDR1 reads DFQATT; CDR2 reads SNEGSKA (reference sequence). CDR3 coding DNA: TGCAGTGCTAGGGGCCGGACCAAAAACATTCAGTACTTC. Its protein is CSARGRTKNIQYF.

The table lists this clonotype with a few counts. V gene TRBV5-1 combines with J gene TRBJ2-7; no clear D gene. Trimming took off 1 base at V and 1 base at J, with 9 bases between the two ends. CDR3 length: 14 residues. Germline V gives CDR1 SGHRS, CDR2 YFSETQ. CDR3 coding DNA: TGCGCCAGCAGCTTGTCAGGCCTTTCCTACGAGCAGTACTTC. It encodes CASSLSGLSYEQYF.

The V gene is TRBV25-1, the J gene TRBJ2-5; D remains unclear. Germline values: CDR1 MGHDK, CDR2 SYGVNS. V was cut by 1 base and J by 5 bases, with 8 bases left in between. The CDR3 length is 13 residues. As DNA, the CDR3 is TGTGCCAGCAGTGAATTGGAAGCGGAGACCCAGTACTTC. Encoded protein: CASSELEAETQYF.

The chain joins TRBV7-9 to TRBJ2-2; 7 positions match TRBD1. The germline CDR1 and CDR2 sequences are SEHNR and FQNEAQ (reference sequence). This CDR3 has 18 amino acids. V lost 6 bases and J lost 5; bases outside the gene matches: 18. The CDR3 coding sequence is TGTGCCAGCAGTGGGAAGGACAGGTGGGGCCGGAGGACCGGGGAGCTGTTTTTT. Translating it yields CASSGKDRWGRRTGELFF.

This chain connects TRBV7-3 to TRBJ2-2, with D uncertain. The V end was cut by 2 bases, the J end by 4 bases, with 14 bases between. Germline values: CDR1 SGHTA, CDR2 FQGTGA. The CDR3 loop spans 16 amino acids. The CDR3 sequence is CASSLSVGRGTGELFF. The CDR3 DNA is TGTGCCAGCAGCTTATCAGTAGGGCGTGGCACCGGGGAGCTGTTTTTT.

This clonotype was counted only a few times. The V gene is TRBV25-1, the J gene TRBJ2-1; no clear D gene. V was trimmed by 8 bases and J by 15 bases, leaving 17 bases between them. The length of the CDR3 is 11 residues. Per germline, CDR1 MGHDK and CDR2 SYGVNS. DNA of the CDR3: TGTGCCAGCGGGCCCCCCATGAGTCCGTTCTTC. Protein sequence: CASGPPMSPFF.

Ten or more counts support this clonotype. This chain's CDR3 is CASSRGNEQYV. The CDR3 nucleotides read TGTGCCAGCTCCCGAGGGAACGAGCAGTACGTC. The chain joins TRBV12-3 or TRBV12-4 to TRBJ2-7, with D maybe TRBD2 (5 bases). The CDR3 is 11 residues long. V was shortened by 8 bases and J by 5 bases, with 10 bases between the two germline ends.

The table lists this clonotype with a few counts. This rearrangement joins TRBV6-1 to TRBJ1-5, with 7 positions matching TRBD1. V gave up 1 base and J gave up 6 bases; unmatched junction bases: 6. The CDR3 has 15 residues. Germline CDR1 reads MNHNS; CDR2 reads SASEGT. This CDR3 is CASSEGGGGGQPQHF. The CDR3 bases are TGTGCCAGCAGTGAAGGGGGAGGGGGCGGTCAGCCCCAGCATTTT.

This clonotype was seen a handful of times. The chain has TRBV7-3 and TRBJ1-1; perhaps TRBD1 as D (5 bases). In germline, CDR1 is SGHTA, CDR2 FQGTGA. With 5 bases removed from V and 4 bases from J, the gap between germline ends came to 14 bases. The length of the CDR3 is 14 residues. The CDR3 DNA reads TGTGCCAGCAGCCTCTCCGCAGGGAGCACTGAAGCTTTCTTT. Residues: CASSLSAGSTEAFF.

The chain links TRBV7-6 to TRBJ2-3; 7 bases line up with TRBD2. Per the germline V gene, CDR1 is SGHVS and CDR2 is FNYEAQ. The length of the CDR3 is 15 residues. V trimming: 5 bases; J trimming: 3 bases; junction bases outside the gene matches: 8. CDR3 DNA sequence: TGTGCCAGCAGCCCCCGGTGGCGGGGGACAGATACGCAGTATTTT. It specifies CASSPRWRGTDTQYF.